These 3 T cell receptor beta chains were all obtained from the same sample, sequenced in a study of a mutant IDH1 vaccine in newly diagnosed glioma. This sample's time point: week 5, during vaccination. Each vaccine dose was 300 ug of mutant IDH1 20-mer peptide, with topical imiquimod. The repertoire was sequenced with immunoSEQ multiplex PCR; TCRdb's copy has only in-frame clones and lacks some. The top ten clones hold under 0.6% of a sample with roughly 72,000 clones, roughly 90% of them seen once. What these receptors recognize is not known. The sample in question was PBMCs, obtained from a glioma patient whose treatment included an IDH1 peptide vaccine. These receptors were collected from a woman aged 45-60 years with glioma.

The chain joins TRBV5-1 to TRBJ2-2; no reliable D call. CDR1 is SGHRS, CDR2 YFSETQ, per germline. Between the trimmed V and J ends, which lost 0 bases and 3 bases, there was a span of 3 bases. The CDR3 sequence is 13 residues long. The CDR3 nucleotides read TGCGCCAGCAGCTTGGCCTACACCGGGGAGCTGTTTTTT. It is translated as CASSLAYTGELFF.

The CDR3 DNA sequence: TGTGCCAGCTCACCTGGGGGGGCACAGCAGCCCCAGCATTTT. Amino acids: CASSPGGAQQPQHF. V usage is TRBV18 and J usage is TRBJ1-5; TRBD1 is a possible D gene (6 bases). The CDR3 runs 14 residues. V lost 3 bases and J 7 bases, leaving 13 bases between the germline ends. Per germline, CDR1 KGHSH and CDR2 LQKENI.

J is TRBJ1-1 and V is TRBV2, with unresolved D. The CDR3 consists of 14 residues. V lost 2 bases and J lost 0, with 7 bases in between. Germline V gene sequence: CDR1 SNHLY, CDR2 FYNNEI. This chain's CDR3 is CASSENSLNTEAFF. The CDR3 nucleotides are TGTGCCAGCAGTGAAAACAGCCTGAACACTGAAGCTTTCTTT.